This is a list of T cell receptor beta chains from one sample in a study of CD8 T cells in Susac syndrome. TCRdb re-called the immunoSEQ multiplex PCR reads through MiXCR, storing one row per CDR3 protein. The data show some 120,000 distinct CDR3 sequences, with around 96% seen just once and roughly 0.11% held by the top ten. Sequencing was done on a sample of CD4+ T cells from PBMCs. Receptor source: a human donor in good health. Each CDR3 is given with its conserved first and last residue. Each record gives: J gene, V gene, CDR3 protein.

>TRBJ2-2|TRBV19
CASSLAGLAGLNTGELFF
>TRBJ2-6|TRBV20-1
CSARPSSGANVLTF
>TRBJ2-1|TRBV18
CASSPSLTVEQFF
>TRBJ2-1|TRBV3-1
CASRRAGSSYNEQFF
>TRBJ2-1|TRBV5-1
CASSAQTSLYEQFF
>TRBJ1-1|TRBV30
CAWSVLEGAEAFF
>TRBJ1-3|TRBV5-1
CASSLARGHSGNTIYF
>TRBJ2-7|TRBV7-9
CASSPSGTSGITYEQYF
>TRBJ2-7|TRBV3-1
CASSPTGQGSFHEQYF
>TRBJ2-1|TRBV29-1
CSVEGGGLAGGPGYNEQFF
>TRBJ2-6|TRBV3-1
CASSQVFLRGANVLTF
>TRBJ1-1|TRBV29-1
CSVGDRANTEAFF
>TRBJ2-7|TRBV20-1
CSIVAGVDEQYF
>TRBJ2-2|TRBV7-8
CASRRGTGSGELFF
>TRBJ2-5|TRBV20-1
CSASRLAGGGETQYF
>TRBJ2-2|TRBV24-1
CATSATANTGELFF
>TRBJ2-7|TRBV28
CASSLNRYYEQYF
>TRBJ2-5|TRBV5-6
CASRGRGKKTQYF
>TRBJ2-1|TRBV29-1
CSVERLAGDNEQFF
>TRBJ2-7|TRBV20-1
CSARAPDGTSGSQYF
>TRBJ1-5|TRBV28
CASSPPLGVSSNQPQHF
>TRBJ1-2|TRBV7-9
CASSLESGNYGYTF
>TRBJ2-7|TRBV4-1
CASSQDRTGGDYEQYF
>TRBJ1-5|TRBV19
CASSPLSPANQPQHF
>TRBJ2-7|TRBV20-1
CSARDGRAYEQYF
>TRBJ2-3|TRBV12-3/TRBV12-4
CASSPSAGLATDTQYF
>TRBJ2-1|TRBV29-1
CSVEGRFVVEQFF
>TRBJ2-2|TRBV19
CASSLKVGQNTGELFF
>TRBJ2-7|TRBV2
CASSATLVRSYEQYF
>TRBJ1-1|TRBV6-6
CASIPAAGGNTEAFF
>TRBJ2-1|TRBV5-1
CASSFPWTSGQGNEQFF
>TRBJ2-7|TRBV28
CASSLGTPRRREQYF
>TRBJ1-5|TRBV20-1
CSATPGTTNQPQHF
>TRBJ1-2|TRBV19
CASSPLDSYGYTF
>TRBJ1-1|TRBV18
CASSPQDFQNTEAFF
>TRBJ2-7|TRBV18
CASSRGSRYEQYF
>TRBJ1-5|TRBV30
CAWSVQWGRLGGQPQHF
>TRBJ2-3|TRBV28
CASSFPDWADTQYF
>TRBJ2-7|TRBV5-6
CASSRLAGDGYEQYF
>TRBJ2-1|TRBV5-6
CASSLLTATINEQFF
>TRBJ2-7|TRBV6-5
CASSYARTGQYEQYF
>TRBJ2-1|TRBV19
CASSTTSRANEQFF
>TRBJ2-5|TRBV27
CASSTRRDSWQETQYF
>TRBJ2-7|TRBV6-5
CASSLLATSSYEQYF